This record concerns one TCR beta chain sequence. This sample was taken from a study of blood T cell repertoires in COVID-19. Across the study: Sample material is recorded as cDNA or gDNA derived from T cells, B-cell-depleted T cells, or PBMCs.

Per the germline V gene, CDR1 is SGHRS and CDR2 is YFSETQ. The J segment lost 1 base and the V segment lost 4 bases, leaving 9 bases of the junction unmatched. The CDR3 covers 16 residues. Clones were read by immunoSEQ multiplex PCR, and TCRdb kept only the in-frame ones, dropping some. The sample lists approximately 260,000 clones; over 85% were seen once. The source is a woman in her fifties or sixties who had recovered from COVID-19. Sample: PBMCs or T cells enriched from blood (not recorded which). The rearrangement uses TRBV5-1 and TRBJ2-3; TRBD2 matches at 7 bases. CDR3 sequence: CASSRRLAAGTDTQYF. CDR3 DNA sequence: TGCGCCAGCAGCAGAAGACTAGCAGCGGGCACAGATACGCAGTATTTT.